The entry that follows covers one TCR beta chain sequence. This clone was seen at least ten times. Its antigen specificity is not known. No base qualities exist here, and no much larger clone lies one base off it. This sample includes further DNA sequences coding for the same CDR3. The data are from a study of blood T cell repertoires in COVID-19 (dated by TCRdb to 2020 to 2021). Some background on the complete study: The collaborator samples originated in the United States, Italy and Spain and spanned the acute and convalescent phases of COVID-19. Deeply sampled blood TCRbeta repertoires from subjects exposed to, actively infected with, or recovered from COVID-19 were included in the dataset. Samples came from the ongoing ImmuneRACE study (first 160 participants) plus 1,254 subjects from 6 global collaborators. The prospective study material was composed of cDNA or gDNA derived from T cells, B-cell-depleted T cells, or PBMCs. The repertoires were released in a freely available public database intended as a resource for research on the immune response to SARS-CoV-2. HLA class I and class II types, where available, came from metadata supplied by the sample provider rather than from assay-based typing. Nearly every sample came with metadata listing a de-identified subject ID, COVID-19 status, age in years and sex. General study outcomes and caveats: Clinical and demographic metadata were provided uncurated, with the amount varying by source and participant.

TCRbeta CDR3 regions were amplified from genomic DNA by means of the immunoSEQ Assay, a bias-controlled multiplex PCR. The original methods were these. Within the assay, amplification of reference gene primers was used to estimate how many nucleated cells each sample contained. To quantify the absolute abundance of each unique TCRbeta CDR3 rearrangement, sequence reads were collapsed and filtered. For each sample, productive Simpson clonality was calculated by taking the square root of Simpson's diversity index across productive rearrangements. Drawn from immuneACCESS, this table holds only the in-frame rearrangements with V and J called that TCRdb kept. Clones are partly lost; checked studies trace under half to an unresolved V gene and leave the rest unexplained. The DNA was the basis for D and trimming; V, J and clone size are from that table. This sample has over 130,000 clones in its table, and roughly 85% of those were observed once. The ten largest clones capture 2.5% to 3% of the sample.

The CDR3 spans 15 residues, from the cysteine through the phenylalanine. Only the CDR3 part of the read is kept: 45 bases, read in frame from the first base. From a lookup of the germline V gene (reference sequence), CDR1 and CDR2 are GTSNPN and SVGIG. For this chain, trimming is 2 bases at the V end and 4 bases at the J end, and the number of junction bases without a gene match is 9. Participants in the prospective study were enrolled through a virtual design, were aged about 18 to 90 years, and lived in roughly 25 United States geographic areas. To assign participants to cohorts, the prospective study relied on clinical history that participants themselves reported in a screening survey and a study questionnaire. For ImmuneRACE Cohort 3, a participant was defined as recovered based on two consecutive negative NP/OP PCR tests, clearance by a healthcare professional, or resolution of symptoms. In the prospective study, whole blood, serum and a nasopharyngeal or oropharyngeal swab were collected from each participant by mobile phlebotomists. Prospective study participants could optionally give additional blood draws and questionnaires over an approximately 2-month period. Prospective study blood samples were shipped either frozen or at room temperature before DNA extraction.

The sequencing sample was made of PBMCs or T cells enriched from blood (not recorded which). The sequence was obtained from a woman between 50 and 59 years old who had recovered from COVID-19. In this chain, TRBV30 is recombined with TRBJ1-2; the central 8 bases match TRBD1. The CDR3 region reads CAWSPSRTGGYGYTF. The nucleotide sequence reads TGTGCCTGGAGTCCTAGCCGCACAGGGGGCTATGGCTACACCTTC. Where the CDR3 stops, the reference TRBV30 and TRBJ1-2 genes take over; the full variable domain is SQTIHQWPATLVQPVGSPLSLECTVEGTSNPNLYWYRQAAGRGLQLLFYSVGIGQISSEVPQNLSASRPQDRQFILSSKKLLLSDSGFYLCAWSPSRTGGYGYTFGSGTRLTVV.